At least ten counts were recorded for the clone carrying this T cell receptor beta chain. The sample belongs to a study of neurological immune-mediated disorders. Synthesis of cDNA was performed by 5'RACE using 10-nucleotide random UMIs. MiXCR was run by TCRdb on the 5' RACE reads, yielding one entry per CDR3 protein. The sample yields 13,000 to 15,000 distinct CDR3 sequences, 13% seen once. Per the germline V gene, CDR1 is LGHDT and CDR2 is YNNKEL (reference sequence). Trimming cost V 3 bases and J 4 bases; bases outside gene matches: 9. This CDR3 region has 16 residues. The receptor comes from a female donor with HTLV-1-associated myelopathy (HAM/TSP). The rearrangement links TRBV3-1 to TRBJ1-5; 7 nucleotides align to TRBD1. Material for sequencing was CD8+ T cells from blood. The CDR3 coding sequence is TGTGCCAGCAGCCACACGTCGGGACAGCTAAATCAGCCCCAGCATTTT. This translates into CASSHTSGQLNQPQHF.